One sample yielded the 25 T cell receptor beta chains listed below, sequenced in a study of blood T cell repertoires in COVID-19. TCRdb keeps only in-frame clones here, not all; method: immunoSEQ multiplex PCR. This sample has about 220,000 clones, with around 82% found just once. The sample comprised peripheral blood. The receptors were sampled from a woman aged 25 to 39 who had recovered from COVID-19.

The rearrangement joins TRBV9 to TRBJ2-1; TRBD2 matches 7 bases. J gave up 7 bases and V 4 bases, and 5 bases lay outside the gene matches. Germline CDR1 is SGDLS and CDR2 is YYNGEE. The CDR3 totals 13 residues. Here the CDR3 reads CASSSRLANEQFF. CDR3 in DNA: TGTGCCAGCAGCTCTCGACTAGCTAATGAGCAGTTCTTC.

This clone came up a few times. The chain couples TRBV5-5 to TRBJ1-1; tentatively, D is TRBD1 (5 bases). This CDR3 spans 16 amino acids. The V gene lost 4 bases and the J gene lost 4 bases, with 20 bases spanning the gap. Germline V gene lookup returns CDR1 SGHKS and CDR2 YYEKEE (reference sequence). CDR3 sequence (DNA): TGTGCCAGCAGCCGAGTAGCAGGGAGGGCGTTCACTGAAGCTTTCTTT. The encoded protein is CASSRVAGRAFTEAFF.

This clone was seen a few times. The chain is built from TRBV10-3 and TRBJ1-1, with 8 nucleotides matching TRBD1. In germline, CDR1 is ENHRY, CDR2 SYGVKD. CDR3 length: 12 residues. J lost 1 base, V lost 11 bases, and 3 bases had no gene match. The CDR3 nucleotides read TGTGCCGTAGGGACAGGGAACACTGAAGCTTTCTTT. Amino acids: CAVGTGNTEAFF.

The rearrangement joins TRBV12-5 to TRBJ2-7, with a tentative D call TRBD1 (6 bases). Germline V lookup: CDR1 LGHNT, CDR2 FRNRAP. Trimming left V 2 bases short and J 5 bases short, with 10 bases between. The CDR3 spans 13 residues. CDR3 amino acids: CASGLNRDDEQYF. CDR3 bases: TGTGCTAGTGGTTTGAACAGGGACGACGAGCAGTACTTC.

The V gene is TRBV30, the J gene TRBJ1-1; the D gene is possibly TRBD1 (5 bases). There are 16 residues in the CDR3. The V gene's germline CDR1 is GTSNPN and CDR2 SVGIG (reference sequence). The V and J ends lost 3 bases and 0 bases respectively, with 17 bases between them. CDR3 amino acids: CAWRRTDTLMNTEAFF. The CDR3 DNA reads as TGTGCCTGGAGGAGGACGGACACGCTTATGAACACTGAAGCTTTCTTT.

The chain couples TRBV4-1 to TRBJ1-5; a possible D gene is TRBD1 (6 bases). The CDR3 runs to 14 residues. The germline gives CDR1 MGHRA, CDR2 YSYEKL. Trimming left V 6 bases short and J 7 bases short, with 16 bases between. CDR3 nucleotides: TGCGCCAGCAGAAAGGGGGGGATGAAACAGCCCCAGCATTTT. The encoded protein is CASRKGGMKQPQHF.

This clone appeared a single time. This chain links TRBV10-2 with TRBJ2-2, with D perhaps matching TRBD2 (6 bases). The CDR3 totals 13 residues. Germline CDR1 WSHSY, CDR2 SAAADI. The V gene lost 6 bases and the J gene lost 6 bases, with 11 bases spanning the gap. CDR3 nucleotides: TGCGCCAGCAGCGGCCGGAGGGCCGGGGAGCTGTTTTTT. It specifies CASSGRRAGELFF.

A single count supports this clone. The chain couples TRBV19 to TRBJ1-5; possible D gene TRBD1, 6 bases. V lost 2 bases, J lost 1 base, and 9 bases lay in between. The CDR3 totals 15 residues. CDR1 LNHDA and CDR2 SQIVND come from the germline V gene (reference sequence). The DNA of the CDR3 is TGTGCCAGTAGTATAATACAGGGCAGCAATCAGCCCCAGCATTTT. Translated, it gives CASSIIQGSNQPQHF.

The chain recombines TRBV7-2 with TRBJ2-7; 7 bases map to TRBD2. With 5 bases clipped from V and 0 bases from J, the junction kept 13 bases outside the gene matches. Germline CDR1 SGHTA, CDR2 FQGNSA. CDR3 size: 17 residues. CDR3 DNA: TGTGCCAGCAGCCCACGTCTGGGACTAACTTTCTCCTACGAGCAGTACTTC. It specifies CASSPRLGLTFSYEQYF.

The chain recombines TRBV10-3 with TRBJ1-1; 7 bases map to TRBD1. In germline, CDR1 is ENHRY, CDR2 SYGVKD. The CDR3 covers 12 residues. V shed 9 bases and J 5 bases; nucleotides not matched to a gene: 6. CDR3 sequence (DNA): TGTGCCATAAGACAGGGTCTTACTGAAGCTTTCTTT. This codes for CAIRQGLTEAFF.

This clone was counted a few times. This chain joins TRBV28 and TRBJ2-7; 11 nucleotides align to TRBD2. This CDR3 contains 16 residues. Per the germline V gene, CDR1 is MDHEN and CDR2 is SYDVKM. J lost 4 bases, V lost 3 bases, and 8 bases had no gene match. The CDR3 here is CASSFSWGLAAYEQYF. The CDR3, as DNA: TGTGCCAGCAGTTTCTCCTGGGGACTAGCGGCGTACGAGCAGTACTTC.

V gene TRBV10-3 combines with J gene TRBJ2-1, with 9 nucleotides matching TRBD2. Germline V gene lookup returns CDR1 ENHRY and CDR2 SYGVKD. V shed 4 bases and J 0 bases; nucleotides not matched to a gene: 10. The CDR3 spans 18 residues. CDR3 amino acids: CAISVPLAGHSSYNEQFF. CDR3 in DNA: TGTGCCATCAGTGTCCCACTAGCGGGTCATTCCTCCTACAATGAGCAGTTCTTC.

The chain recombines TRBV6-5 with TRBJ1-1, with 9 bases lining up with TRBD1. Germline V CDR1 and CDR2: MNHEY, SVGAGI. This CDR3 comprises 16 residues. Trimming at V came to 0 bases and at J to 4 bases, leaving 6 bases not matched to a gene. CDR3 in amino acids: CASSYSIGQGFTEAFF. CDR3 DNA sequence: TGTGCCAGCAGTTACTCGATTGGACAGGGGTTCACTGAAGCTTTCTTT.

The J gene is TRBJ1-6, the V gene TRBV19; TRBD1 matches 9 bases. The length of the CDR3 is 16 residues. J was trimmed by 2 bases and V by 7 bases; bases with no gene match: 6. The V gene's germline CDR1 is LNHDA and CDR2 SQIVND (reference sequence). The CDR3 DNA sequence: TGTGCCAGTAAGGACAGGGGAAGCGCCTATAATTCACCCCTCCACTTT. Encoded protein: CASKDRGSAYNSPLHF.

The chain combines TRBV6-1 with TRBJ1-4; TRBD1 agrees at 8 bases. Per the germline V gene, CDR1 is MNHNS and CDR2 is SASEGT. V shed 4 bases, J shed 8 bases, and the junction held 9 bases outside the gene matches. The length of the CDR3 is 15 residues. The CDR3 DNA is TGTGCCAGCAGTGCCCATGGACAGGGTGGCGAAAAACTGTTTTTT. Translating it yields CASSAHGQGGEKLFF.

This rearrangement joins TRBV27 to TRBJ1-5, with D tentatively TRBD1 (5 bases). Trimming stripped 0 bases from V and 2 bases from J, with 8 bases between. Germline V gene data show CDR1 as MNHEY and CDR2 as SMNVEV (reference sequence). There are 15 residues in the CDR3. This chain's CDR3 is CASSLSGEGNQPQHF. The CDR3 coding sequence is TGTGCCAGCAGTTTATCAGGGGAAGGCAATCAGCCCCAGCATTTT.

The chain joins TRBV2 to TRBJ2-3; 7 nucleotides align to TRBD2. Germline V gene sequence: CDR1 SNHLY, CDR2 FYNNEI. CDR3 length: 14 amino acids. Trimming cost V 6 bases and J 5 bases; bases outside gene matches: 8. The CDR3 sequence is CASRAGLVGDTQYF. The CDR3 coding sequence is TGTGCCAGCAGAGCGGGACTGGTGGGAGATACGCAGTATTTT.

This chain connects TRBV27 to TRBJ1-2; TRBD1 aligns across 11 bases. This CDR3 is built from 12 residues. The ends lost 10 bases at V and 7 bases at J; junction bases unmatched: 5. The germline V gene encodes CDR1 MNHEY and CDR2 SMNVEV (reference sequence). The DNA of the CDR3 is TGTGCCACTGGGACAGGGGGACGTGGCTACACCTTC. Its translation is CATGTGGRGYTF.

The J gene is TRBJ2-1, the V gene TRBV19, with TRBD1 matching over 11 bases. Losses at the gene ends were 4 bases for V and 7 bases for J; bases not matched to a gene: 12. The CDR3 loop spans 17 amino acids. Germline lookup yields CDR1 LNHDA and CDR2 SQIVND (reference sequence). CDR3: CASSTIAGQGARNEQFF. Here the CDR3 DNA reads TGTGCCAGTAGTACCATCGCCGGACAGGGGGCGCGTAATGAGCAGTTCTTC. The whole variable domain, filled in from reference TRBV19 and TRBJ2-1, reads DGGITQSPKYLFRKEGQNVTLSCEQNLNHDAMYWYRQDPGQGLRLIYYSQIVNDFQKGDIAEGYSVSREKKESFPLTVTSAQKNPTAFYLCASSTIAGQGARNEQFFGPGTRLTVL.

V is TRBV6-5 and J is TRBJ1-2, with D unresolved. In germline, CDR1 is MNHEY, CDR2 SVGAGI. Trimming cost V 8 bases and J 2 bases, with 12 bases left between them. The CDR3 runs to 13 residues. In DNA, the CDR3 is TGTGCCAGCGCCGGGAGGGAGAACTATGGCTACACCTTC. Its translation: CASAGRENYGYTF.

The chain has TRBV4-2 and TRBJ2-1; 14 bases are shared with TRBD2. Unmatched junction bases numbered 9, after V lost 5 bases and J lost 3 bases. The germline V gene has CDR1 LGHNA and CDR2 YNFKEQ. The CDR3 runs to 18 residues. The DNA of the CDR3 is TGTGCCAGCAGCTCAATGGGACTAGCGGGAGCAAGCTACAATGAGCAGTTCTTC. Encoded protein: CASSSMGLAGASYNEQFF.

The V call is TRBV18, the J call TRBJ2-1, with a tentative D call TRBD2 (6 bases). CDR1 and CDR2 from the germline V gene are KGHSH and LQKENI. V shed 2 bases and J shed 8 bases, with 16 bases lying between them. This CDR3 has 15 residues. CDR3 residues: CASSPWGVSRDEQFF. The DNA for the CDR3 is TGTGCCAGCTCACCATGGGGGGTTTCGCGAGATGAGCAGTTCTTC.

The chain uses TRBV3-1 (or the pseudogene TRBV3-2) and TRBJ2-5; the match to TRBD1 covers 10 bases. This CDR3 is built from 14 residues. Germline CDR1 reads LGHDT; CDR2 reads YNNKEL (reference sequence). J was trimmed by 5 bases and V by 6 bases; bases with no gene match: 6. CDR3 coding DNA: TGTGCCAGCAGTCTAGGGACAGGGGTTGAGACCCAGTACTTC. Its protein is CASSLGTGVETQYF.

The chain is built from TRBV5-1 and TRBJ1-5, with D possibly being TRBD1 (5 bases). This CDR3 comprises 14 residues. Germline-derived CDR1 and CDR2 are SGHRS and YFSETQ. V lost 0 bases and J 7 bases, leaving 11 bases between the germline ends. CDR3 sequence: CASSLGVWGQPQHF. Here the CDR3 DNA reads TGCGCCAGCAGCTTGGGGGTTTGGGGCCAGCCCCAGCATTTT.

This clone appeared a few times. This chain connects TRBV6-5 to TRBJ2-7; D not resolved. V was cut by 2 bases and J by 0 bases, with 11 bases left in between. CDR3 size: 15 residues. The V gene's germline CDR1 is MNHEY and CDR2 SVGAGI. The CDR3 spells CASSYQRLSSYEQYF. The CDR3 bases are TGTGCCAGCAGTTACCAGAGACTCAGCTCCTACGAGCAGTACTTC.